These T cell receptor beta chains were read from a single sample in a study of blood T cell repertoires in COVID-19. Sequencing used immunoSEQ multiplex PCR; TCRdb keeps in-frame clones, though not all of them. Of tens of thousands of clones in the sample, roughly nine tenths were seen once. The sequencing input was peripheral blood. These receptors were collected from a woman in her 70s with active COVID-19. The CDR3 runs from the conserved cysteine through the conserved F or W. Fields, in order: clone size, J gene, V gene, D gene, CDR3 protein, CDR3 DNA. D genes are given only for firm matches. Clone size is not always given. Where it is, it says once, few, many or a class for expanded clones.

. TRBJ2-5 TRBV28 . CASSFRGSQRETQYF TGTGCCAGCAGTTTTAGAGGCAGCCAACGAGAGACCCAGTACTTC
. TRBJ2-7 TRBV28 TRBD2 CASSSVVALAGAIYEQYF TGTGCCAGCAGTTCTGTGGTTGCACTAGCGGGGGCCATTTACGAGCAGTACTTC
. TRBJ1-1 TRBV5-6 TRBD1 CASRSSRDRVGTEAFF TGTGCCAGCCGGTCCTCCCGGGACAGGGTTGGCACTGAAGCTTTCTTT
. TRBJ1-2 TRBV7-2 TRBD1 CASSLTGQGLYGGYTF TGTGCCAGCAGCTTAACCGGACAGGGTCTTTATGGCGGCTACACCTTC
. TRBJ2-3 TRBV5-6 TRBD2 CASSSVAGGGGTQYF TGTGCCAGCAGCTCTGTCGCGGGAGGAGGGGGTACGCAGTATTTT
. TRBJ2-2 TRBV19 . CASSIQGRANTGELFF TGTGCCAGTAGTATCCAGGGAAGGGCGAACACCGGGGAGCTGTTTTTT
. TRBJ1-5 TRBV15 TRBD1 CATSKKDRGFEPQHF TGTGCCACCAGCAAGAAAGACAGGGGCTTTGAGCCCCAGCATTTT
. TRBJ2-3 TRBV4-3 . CASSQDWAPNTQYF TGCGCCAGCAGCCAAGATTGGGCACCGAATACGCAGTATTTT
. TRBJ1-5 TRBV4-1 TRBD1 CASSPTGTGGQPQHF TGCGCCAGCAGCCCCACGGGAACAGGGGGGCAGCCCCAGCATTTT
. TRBJ2-2 TRBV28 TRBD2 CASSTAGGGATGELFF TGTGCCAGCAGTACAGCGGGGGGCGGGGCCACCGGGGAGCTGTTTTTT
. TRBJ2-7 TRBV28 . CASSLPGRLSYEQYF TGTGCCAGCAGCCTACCAGGGAGGTTGTCCTACGAGCAGTACTTC
once TRBJ2-1 TRBV7-6 TRBD2 CASSLEDGRDEQFF TGTGCCAGCAGCTTAGAGGACGGGAGGGATGAGCAGTTCTTC
once TRBJ2-2 TRBV7-6 TRBD2 CASSSPLAGATGELFF TGTGCCAGCAGTAGCCCCCTAGCGGGGGCCACCGGGGAGCTGTTTTTT
. TRBJ2-7 TRBV5-1 TRBD1 CASSLDPDRVSEQYF TGCGCCAGCAGCTTGGATCCGGACAGGGTCTCCGAGCAGTACTTC
. TRBJ2-3 TRBV6-5 TRBD1 CASSYSGRGQGDTQYF TGTGCCAGCAGTTACTCAGGCAGGGGGCAAGGAGATACGCAGTATTTT
medium-sized TRBJ2-1 TRBV4-2 . CASSQEWHEVPYNEQFF TGTGCCAGCAGCCAAGAGTGGCATGAAGTGCCCTACAATGAGCAGTTCTTC
. TRBJ1-4 TRBV7-2 TRBD1 CASSLRSHRGVEKLFF TGTGCCAGCAGCTTAAGGAGCCACAGGGGTGTTGAAAAACTGTTTTTT
. TRBJ2-7 TRBV27 TRBD1 CASSLIGGTGPHYEQYF TGTGCCAGCAGTTTAATCGGGGGGACAGGGCCCCATTACGAGCAGTACTTC
. TRBJ2-5 TRBV2 TRBD2 CASIFGLVGETQYF TGTGCCAGCATATTTGGACTAGTTGGAGAGACCCAGTACTTC
. TRBJ2-3 TRBV5-1 . CASSSVLGGTDTQYF TGCGCCAGCAGCTCAGTTCTAGGGGGCACAGATACGCAGTATTTT
. TRBJ2-3 TRBV29-1 TRBD1 CSVEGQGYTDTQYF TGCAGCGTGGAAGGACAGGGATACACAGATACGCAGTATTTT
. TRBJ2-5 TRBV6-6 TRBD1 CASSYSSRDRQETQYF TGTGCCAGCAGTTACTCCTCCCGGGACAGACAAGAGACCCAGTACTTC
. TRBJ1-2 TRBV5-1 . CASSPSPGDYGYTF TGCGCCAGCAGCCCGAGTCCAGGGGACTATGGCTACACCTTC
. TRBJ2-3 TRBV9 . CASSLEAQDTQYF TGTGCCAGCAGCCTCGAGGCCCAAGATACGCAGTATTTT
. TRBJ1-2 TRBV15 . CATSRVGGNYGYTF TGTGCCACCAGCAGAGTAGGGGGTAACTATGGCTACACCTTC
. TRBJ1-5 TRBV9 . CASSRGTEGPQHF TGTGCCAGCAGCAGGGGGACCGAGGGGCCCCAGCATTTT